What follows are 27 T cell receptor beta chains derived from one specimen sequenced in a study of vaccination and CD4 T cells after COVID-19. No antigens are known for them. Cultured CD4+ T cells had their DNA profiled by the Oncomine TCR Beta short-read assay. One entry per CDR3 protein results from TCRdb running MiXCR on the PCR reads. The sample has some 25,000 distinct CDR3 sequences; 45% to 50% are singletons. Treatment of the sample: roughly 10-day PBMC culture with coronavirus spike peptide pools or control peptides (ViraFEST assay). The sample taken for sequencing was CD4+ T cells from blood, cultured in vitro. Receptor source: a human donor who had recovered from COVID-19.

The rearrangement uses TRBV10-3 and TRBJ2-3; 12 positions agree with TRBD2. Germline V CDR1 and CDR2: ENHRY, SYGVKD. J was trimmed by 7 bases and V by 5 bases; bases with no gene match: 10. The CDR3 has 16 residues. CDR3 loop: CAISTRLAGGPNTQYF. The CDR3 nucleotides read TGTGCCATCAGTACGCGGCTAGCGGGGGGGCCAAATACGCAGTATTTT.

The gene calls are TRBV7-2 and TRBJ2-3, with 10 bases identical to TRBD2. The germline CDR1 and CDR2 sequences are SGHTA and FQGNSA. This CDR3 comprises 17 residues. J was trimmed by 4 bases and V by 0 bases; bases with no gene match: 7. The CDR3, as DNA: TGTGCCAGCAGCTTAGCGCGGAGCGGGAGGGTCTCAGATACGCAGTATTTT. Its protein product is CASSLARSGRVSDTQYF.

This clonotype was seen a handful of times. The rearrangement joins TRBV4-1 to TRBJ2-5, with TRBD2 as a possible D gene (5 bases). The germline CDR1 and CDR2 sequences are MGHRA and YSYEKL. The ends were cut back, 1 base at V and 5 bases at J, with 8 bases in the middle. CDR3 length: 13 amino acids. The CDR3 DNA is TGCGCCAGCAGCCAAGCAGAGCGGGAGACCCAGTACTTC. Translating it yields CASSQAERETQYF.

The chain combines TRBV11-2 with TRBJ2-7; D call uncertain. The germline V and J ends were trimmed by 4 bases and 1 base, with 11 bases remaining between them. Germline CDR1 reads SGHAT; CDR2 reads FQNNGV. This CDR3 is 14 amino acids long. CDR3 loop: CASSSLTPSYEQYF. In DNA form, the CDR3 reads TGTGCCAGCAGCTCTCTGACTCCTTCCTACGAGCAGTACTTC.

The V and J genes are TRBV5-1 and TRBJ1-2, with 8 bases that match TRBD1. There are 16 residues in the CDR3. V shed 0 bases, J shed 0 bases, and the junction held 4 bases outside the gene matches. Germline V gives CDR1 SGHRS, CDR2 YFSETQ. The CDR3 coding sequence is TGCGCCAGCAGCTTGGTAGGACAGGGAGCTAACTATGGCTACACCTTC. Protein: CASSLVGQGANYGYTF.

The chain recombines TRBV10-2 with TRBJ2-5; TRBD2 matches 8 bases. With 6 bases clipped from V and 0 bases from J, the junction kept 6 bases outside the gene matches. The V gene's germline CDR1 is WSHSY and CDR2 SAAADI. The CDR3 loop spans 15 amino acids. The CDR3 loop is CASRRTSRYQETQYF. CDR3 nucleotide sequence: TGCGCCAGCAGAAGGACTAGCAGGTACCAAGAGACCCAGTACTTC.

The chain recombines TRBV7-3 with TRBJ2-3, with 11 bases aligning to TRBD2. This CDR3 has 18 residues. Germline CDR1 reads SGHTA; CDR2 reads FQGTGA. V was clipped by 0 bases and J by 0 bases; unmatched bases: 5. CDR3 in amino acids: CASSLTGPSGGSTDTQYF. The DNA of the CDR3 is TGTGCCAGCAGCTTAACAGGCCCTAGCGGGGGGAGCACAGATACGCAGTATTTT.

The genes are TRBV6-1 and TRBJ2-2; TRBD1 matches 9 bases. Germline CDR1 MNHNS, CDR2 SASEGT. V lost 6 bases and J lost 12; bases outside the gene matches: 11. This CDR3 contains 14 residues. CDR3 sequence (DNA): TGTGCCAGCAGACCCCCGGGACAGGGACCCCAGCTGTTTTTT. This encodes CASRPPGQGPQLFF.

This clonotype was counted a single time. The genes are TRBV6-2 or TRBV6-3 and TRBJ1-1; D remains unclear. The CDR3 sequence is 12 residues long. The V gene lost 4 bases and the J gene lost 3 bases, with 6 bases spanning the gap. The germline V gene encodes CDR1 MNHEY and CDR2 SVGEGT. As DNA, the CDR3 is TGTGCCAGCAGTTTGTGGTACACTGAAGCTTTCTTT. Amino acids: CASSLWYTEAFF.

The genes are TRBV28 and TRBJ1-5; D unresolved. V was clipped by 6 bases and J by 4 bases, with 19 bases between them. This CDR3 has 16 residues. Looked up from germline, CDR1 is MDHEN and CDR2 is SYDVKM. CDR3 DNA sequence: TGTGCCAGCAGGGAAAACGTACCTGGAGGAAATCAGCCCCAGCATTTT. Translation: CASRENVPGGNQPQHF.

Sample share makes this clonotype medium-sized. The V and J genes are TRBV7-2 and TRBJ1-5, with D perhaps matching TRBD1 (6 bases). Germline CDR1 is SGHTA and CDR2 is FQGNSA. The ends were cut back, 5 bases at V and 4 bases at J, with 9 bases in the middle. The CDR3 runs 13 residues. The CDR3 DNA is TGTGCCAGCAGCGTCAGGGGTAATCAGCCCCAGCATTTT. Translation gives CASSVRGNQPQHF.

Turning to this clonotype: At one end the junction does not follow the germline gene, possibly because of a read error. The rearrangement links TRBV11-2 to TRBJ2-5, with D maybe TRBD2 (6 bases). Germline CDR1 and CDR2: SGHAT and FQNNGV. The CDR3 is 14 residues long. CDR3 residues: CASSLRRGQETQYF. CDR3 in DNA: TGTGCCAGCAGCTTAAGGAGGGGTCAAGAGACCCAGTATTTC.

This chain connects TRBV11-2 to TRBJ1-1; the D gene is possibly TRBD1 (5 bases). The length of the CDR3 is 13 residues. Germline V gives CDR1 SGHAT, CDR2 FQNNGV. V lost 5 bases, J lost 3 bases, and 10 bases lay in between. CDR3 DNA: TGTGCCAGCAGCGTCGACAGAGACACTGAAGCTTTCTTT. As protein: CASSVDRDTEAFF.

This clonotype has only a few counts. J is TRBJ1-5 and V is TRBV27; weak D call: TRBD1 (6 bases). Germline V CDR1 and CDR2: MNHEY, SMNVEV (reference sequence). This CDR3 contains 14 residues. Between the trimmed V and J ends, which lost 5 bases and 6 bases, there was a span of 14 bases. Here the CDR3 DNA reads TGTGCCAGCAGTCGGAGAGGGGGGCTTCAGCCCCAGCATTTT. Protein product: CASSRRGGLQPQHF.

The genes are TRBV6-2 or TRBV6-3 and TRBJ2-7; TRBD2 might be the D (5 bases). In germline, CDR1 is MNHEY, CDR2 SVGEGT. The CDR3 contains 12 residues. With 8 bases removed from V and 3 bases from J, the gap between germline ends came to 11 bases. CDR3 residues: CASCTGSYEQYF. CDR3 nucleotide sequence: TGTGCCAGCTGTACGGGAAGCTACGAGCAGTACTTC.

This clonotype was recorded a few times. Here the CDR3 DNA reads TGCAGTGCTTCCTCCTTGGGGAGGGCCTGGGTTCAGCCCCAGCATTTT. Encoded protein: CSASSLGRAWVQPQHF. The rearrangement joins TRBV20-1 to TRBJ1-5, with unresolved D. Germline-derived CDR1 and CDR2 are DFQATT and SNEGSKA (reference sequence). The CDR3 covers 16 residues. The V end was cut by 5 bases, the J end by 6 bases, with 23 bases between.

This clonotype appeared a few times. The chain recombines TRBV7-2 with TRBJ2-3; D is unresolved. Germline values: CDR1 SGHTA, CDR2 FQGNSA. Between the trimmed V and J ends, which lost 5 bases and 6 bases, there was a span of 6 bases. CDR3 length: 11 residues. Written as DNA, the CDR3 is TGTGCCAGCAGCCCCTGGGATACGCAGTATTTT. It is translated as CASSPWDTQYF.

The gene calls are TRBV2 and TRBJ2-5; 7 positions match TRBD2. The J segment lost 2 bases and the V segment lost 7 bases, leaving 7 bases of the junction unmatched. The V gene's germline CDR1 is SNHLY and CDR2 FYNNEI. CDR3 length: 14 residues. In nucleotides, the CDR3 is TGTGCCAGCACCCGAGGACTAGTACAAGAGACCCAGTACTTC. This encodes CASTRGLVQETQYF. Using reference TRBV2 and TRBJ2-5 for the parts outside the CDR3, the full variable domain is EPEVTQTPSHQVTQMGQEVILRCVPISNHLYFYWYRQILGQKVEFLVSFYNNEISEKSEIFDDQFSVERPDGSNFTLKIRSTKLEDSAMYFCASTRGLVQETQYFGPGTRLLVL.

This clonotype came up a few times. The chain uses TRBV6-2 or TRBV6-3 and TRBJ2-4; D could derive from TRBD1 or TRBD2 (5 bases each). The CDR3 is 14 amino acids. V gave up 2 bases and J gave up 8 bases, with 13 bases separating them. Germline-derived CDR1 and CDR2 are MNHEY and SVGEGT. Here the CDR3 reads CASSYLSGTDIQYF. In DNA, the CDR3 is TGTGCCAGCAGTTACCTGTCAGGGACGGACATTCAGTACTTC.

This clonotype was seen a handful of times. The J gene is TRBJ1-2, the V gene TRBV12-3 or TRBV12-4; 9 bases are a match to TRBD1. CDR3 length equals 15 residues. J gave up 7 bases and V 5 bases, and 11 bases lay outside the gene matches. The CDR3 bases are TGTGCCAGCAGTCCCGCCACAGGGGGCGCTGGTGGCTACACCTTC. Protein: CASSPATGGAGGYTF.

This rearrangement joins TRBV7-6 to TRBJ2-3, with TRBD2 matching over 14 bases. The CDR3 contains 18 residues. Germline CDR1 SGHVS, CDR2 FNYEAQ. Trimming removed 1 base from V and 2 bases from J; junction bases left unmatched: 5. This CDR3 reads CASSLGGTSGRVTDTQYF. In DNA, the CDR3 is TGTGCCAGCAGCTTAGGAGGGACTAGCGGGAGAGTCACAGATACGCAGTATTTT.

The chain has TRBV7-9 and TRBJ2-7; 9 positions agree with TRBD1. The ends lost 4 bases at V and 1 base at J; junction bases unmatched: 5. Germline V lookup: CDR1 SEHNR, CDR2 FQNEAQ (reference sequence). CDR3 size: 15 residues. The CDR3 bases are TGTGCCAGCAGCTACAGGGGGCCGGATTCCTACGAGCAGTACTTC. Translating gives CASSYRGPDSYEQYF.

This clonotype was seen a handful of times. The CDR3 DNA reads TGTGCCACCAGCTCCCCGGGACAGGGGTTCGAAAACATTCAGTACTTC. Amino acids: CATSSPGQGFENIQYF. The chain is built from TRBV15 and TRBJ2-4; 10 nucleotides agree with TRBD1. CDR3 length: 16 amino acids. Germline loops: CDR1 LNHNV, CDR2 YYDKDF (reference sequence). V trimming: 5 bases; J trimming: 5 bases; junction bases outside the gene matches: 9.

Regarding this clonotype: One end of the junction does not line up with germline, which may come from a read error. V and J are TRBV20-1 and TRBJ2-4, with 8 bases identical to TRBD2. From germline, CDR1 is DFQATT and CDR2 SNEGSKA (reference sequence). The CDR3 sequence is 14 residues long. This CDR3 reads CSARDPRTSTEPHF. Here the CDR3 DNA reads TGCAGTGCTAGAGATCCCCGGACTAGCACCGAACCCCACTTC.

The chain has TRBV27 and TRBJ2-1, with D maybe TRBD1 (5 bases). The ends were cut back, 6 bases at V and 0 bases at J, with 12 bases in the middle. The CDR3 is 15 amino acids. Germline V lookup: CDR1 MNHEY, CDR2 SMNVEV (reference sequence). CDR3 sequence: CASSKGVRSYNEQFF. In nucleotides, the CDR3 is TGTGCCAGCAGCAAAGGGGTTCGCTCCTACAATGAGCAGTTCTTC.

The chain is built from TRBV23-1 and TRBJ1-6, with a weak D call TRBD1 (5 bases). TRBV23-1 is marked as an open reading frame, function uncertain. V lost 8 bases and J 9 bases, leaving 11 bases between the germline ends. The CDR3 has 12 amino acids. The CDR3 loop reads CASGTRGSPLHF. In DNA, the CDR3 is TGCGCCAGCGGGACTAGAGGTTCACCCCTCCACTTT.

This clonotype was seen only a few times. The chain combines TRBV15 with TRBJ1-6, with TRBD1 identical over 9 bases. CDR1 is LNHNV, CDR2 YYDKDF, per germline (reference sequence). J gave up 7 bases and V 2 bases, and 3 bases lay outside the gene matches. This CDR3 has 15 residues. CDR3 DNA: TGTGCCACCAGCAGAAACAGGGGGCGGAATTCACCCCTCCACTTT. Translation gives CATSRNRGRNSPLHF.